This passage covers 24 T cell receptor beta chains from one sample sequenced in a study of T cells in localized non-small cell lung cancer. The assay was immunoSEQ multiplex PCR, and TCRdb's table has in-frame clones only and misses some. The sample contains around 40,000 clones, approximately 83% of which appear only once. The source was peripheral blood, collected before any cancer treatment. The receptor set was obtained from a man between 40 and 70 years old with stage I lung adenocarcinoma.

J is TRBJ2-5 and V is TRBV9; D perhaps matches TRBD1 (6 bases). This CDR3 has 15 residues. Per the germline V gene, CDR1 is SGDLS and CDR2 is YYNGEE. V was trimmed by 0 bases and J by 1 base, leaving 10 bases between them. As DNA, the CDR3 is TGTGCCAGCAGCGTAGGGTCAGGGGTCCAAGAGACCCAGTACTTC. Translation gives CASSVGSGVQETQYF.

This clone is termed medium-sized. The genes are TRBV7-8 and TRBJ2-1; the D call may be TRBD1 or TRBD2 (5 bases each). Germline V gene lookup returns CDR1 SGHVS and CDR2 FQNEAQ. V lost 5 bases to trimming and J lost 0 bases, with 14 bases between them. This CDR3 spans 16 amino acids. The CDR3 sequence is CASSLLGESSYNEQFF. In DNA form, the CDR3 reads TGTGCCAGCAGCCTATTGGGGGAGAGCTCCTACAATGAGCAGTTCTTC.

The V gene is TRBV4-1, the J gene TRBJ2-7; possible D gene TRBD2, 5 bases. Germline lookup yields CDR1 MGHRA and CDR2 YSYEKL. There are 15 residues in the CDR3. Trimming shortened V by 0 bases and J by 2 bases, and 11 bases separated the two germline ends. Written as DNA, the CDR3 is TGCGCCAGCAGCCAAGATAGAGGGTTGGCCTACGAGCAGTACTTC. Translating it yields CASSQDRGLAYEQYF.

V is TRBV6-4 and J is TRBJ2-4, with D possibly called TRBD1 or TRBD2 (5 bases each). Per the germline V gene, CDR1 is MRHNA and CDR2 is SNTAGT. With 2 bases removed from V and 1 base from J, the gap between germline ends came to 18 bases. The CDR3 extends over 18 amino acids. Here the CDR3 DNA reads TGTGCCAGCAGTGACATCTTGATTGGTGAGGGGGCCAAAAACATTCAGTACTTC. It is translated as CASSDILIGEGAKNIQYF.

The gene calls are TRBV5-1 and TRBJ2-7; TRBD1 aligns across 10 bases. The CDR3 is 15 residues long. Trimming took 0 bases from V and 6 from J; bases not matched to a gene: 6. Germline V gene data show CDR1 as SGHRS and CDR2 as YFSETQ. The CDR3 loop is CASSLVSGQGGEQYF. The CDR3 DNA reads as TGCGCCAGCAGCTTGGTCAGCGGACAGGGGGGCGAGCAGTACTTC.

In DNA form, the CDR3 reads TGTGCCAGCAGCCTGCAGTACGAGCAGTACTTC. Encoded protein: CASSLQYEQYF. The J gene is TRBJ2-7, the V gene TRBV7-2; D uncertain. Per germline, CDR1 SGHTA and CDR2 FQGNSA. V was trimmed by 5 bases and J by 4 bases, leaving 6 bases between them. This CDR3 has 11 residues.

V gene TRBV2 combines with J gene TRBJ2-1; 9 nucleotides agree with TRBD1. Germline values: CDR1 SNHLY, CDR2 FYNNEI. V was clipped by 8 bases and J by 10 bases; unmatched bases: 9. The CDR3 contains 13 residues. CDR3 sequence reads: CASRDRESEEQFF. The CDR3 DNA sequence: TGTGCCAGCCGGGACAGGGAAAGTGAAGAGCAGTTCTTC.

This chain uses TRBV7-9 with TRBJ1-2; D unresolved. CDR3 size: 14 residues. Germline CDR1 reads SEHNR; CDR2 reads FQNEAQ (reference sequence). V was clipped by 1 base and J by 4 bases, with 10 bases between them. For the CDR3, the DNA is TGTGCCAGCAGCTTAGGAAATGTTGGCTATGGCTACACCTTC. Protein product: CASSLGNVGYGYTF. The full variable domain, with the rest looked up from reference TRBV7-9 and TRBJ1-2, is DTGVSQNPRHKITKRGQNVTFRCDPISEHNRLYWYRQTLGQGPEFLTYFQNEAQLEKSRLLSDRFSAERPKGSFSTLEIQRTEQGDSAMYLCASSLGNVGYGYTFGSGTRLTVV.

The V gene is TRBV7-2, the J gene TRBJ2-7, with 10 bases lining up with TRBD2. Germline V gives CDR1 SGHTA, CDR2 FQGNSA. The J segment lost 3 bases and the V segment lost 1 base, leaving 3 bases of the junction unmatched. The CDR3 runs 15 residues. CDR3: CASSLVASGSYEQYF. CDR3 DNA sequence: TGTGCCAGCAGCTTAGTGGCTAGCGGGAGCTACGAGCAGTACTTC.

Only a few counts were recorded for this clone. The rearrangement links TRBV27 to TRBJ1-2; D remains unclear. CDR1 and CDR2 (germline): MNHEY, SMNVEV (reference sequence). V was shortened by 4 bases and J by 6 bases, with 12 bases between the two germline ends. The CDR3 is 13 amino acids. The CDR3 sequence is CASSSFDSNGYTF. CDR3 DNA: TGTGCCAGCAGTTCCTTCGACTCGAATGGCTACACCTTC.

The V gene is TRBV5-1, the J gene TRBJ2-7; TRBD1 is a possible D gene (6 bases). This CDR3 comprises 15 residues. Between the trimmed V and J ends, which lost 3 bases and 5 bases, there was a span of 18 bases. Per germline, CDR1 SGHRS and CDR2 YFSETQ. CDR3 loop: CASSWGRGAANEQYF. The CDR3, as DNA: TGCGCCAGCAGCTGGGGGCGAGGGGCTGCTAACGAGCAGTACTTC.

The chain is built from TRBV6-6 and TRBJ1-5; tentative D call: TRBD1 (6 bases). Trimming removed 10 bases at V and 4 bases at J, with 14 bases between. The CDR3 has 13 residues. Germline CDR1 MNHNY, CDR2 SVGAGI (reference sequence). The DNA of the CDR3 is TGTGCCACCTGGGGGGCAGAAAATCAGCCCCAGCATTTT. Amino acid sequence: CATWGAENQPQHF.

The V gene is TRBV7-9, the J gene TRBJ2-7, with TRBD2 identical over 7 bases. The germline V gene has CDR1 SEHNR and CDR2 FQNEAQ (reference sequence). V was pared by 3 bases and J by 3 bases, with 2 bases of the junction left unmatched. This CDR3 has 13 amino acids. The CDR3 nucleotides are TGTGCCAGCAGCTTTTCTAGCGGCTACGAGCAGTACTTC. This codes for CASSFSSGYEQYF.

As for this clone: One junction end disagrees with the germline gene, perhaps due to a read error. The V gene is TRBV5-8, the J gene TRBJ2-1, with 12 bases identical to TRBD2. Germline V gene sequence: CDR1 SGHTS, CDR2 YDEGEE. CDR3 size: 17 residues. CDR3 nucleotides: TGTGCCAGCAGCCAAGGACTAGCGGGATGGTCGGGCAATGAGCAATTCTTC. Its protein product is CASSQGLAGWSGNEQFF.

The CDR3 region is CAWSVTRGHEQFF. DNA of the CDR3: TGTGCCTGGAGTGTAACCCGGGGACATGAGCAGTTCTTC. The chain combines TRBV30 with TRBJ2-1; the D gene could be TRBD1 or TRBD2 (5 bases each). The CDR3 is 13 residues long. Trimming pared 0 bases from V and 8 bases from J, leaving 11 bases between. Germline values: CDR1 GTSNPN, CDR2 SVGIG (reference sequence).

The chain joins TRBV2 to TRBJ1-5; D is undetermined. Germline V gene sequence: CDR1 SNHLY, CDR2 FYNNEI. V was shortened by 4 bases and J by 2 bases, with 6 bases between the two germline ends. The CDR3 has 13 residues. The CDR3 loop reads CASSVGGNQPQHF. CDR3 nucleotide sequence: TGTGCCAGCAGTGTGGGAGGCAATCAGCCCCAGCATTTT.

The chain carries TRBV11-1 and TRBJ1-1; TRBD1 matches at 11 bases. Germline CDR1 and CDR2: SGHAT and FQDESV (reference sequence). V gave up 0 bases and J gave up 6 bases; unmatched junction bases: 3. The CDR3 runs to 15 residues. The DNA of the CDR3 is TGTGCCAGCAGCTTAGCCCGGGGACAGGGGGCTGAAGCTTTCTTT. It yields the protein CASSLARGQGAEAFF. The full variable domain, rest sourced from reference TRBV11-1 and TRBJ1-1, is EAEVAQSPRYKITEKSQAVAFWCDPISGHATLYWYRQILGQGPELLVQFQDESVVDDSQLPKDRFSAERLKGVDSTLKIQPAELGDSAMYLCASSLARGQGAEAFFGQGTRLTVV.

The chain combines TRBV9 with TRBJ1-3; D is undetermined. Between the trimmed V and J ends, which lost 1 base and 0 bases, there was a span of 5 bases. Germline CDR1 SGDLS, CDR2 YYNGEE. The CDR3 loop spans 14 amino acids. CDR3 nucleotides: TGTGCCAGCAGCGTACAGTCCTCTGGAAACACCATATATTTT. Its translation: CASSVQSSGNTIYF.

The chain has TRBV18 and TRBJ2-3; unclear D gene. The CDR3 covers 15 residues. Trimming left V 1 base short and J 0 bases short, with 8 bases between. CDR1 KGHSH and CDR2 LQKENI come from the germline V gene. The CDR3 coding sequence is TGTGCCAGCTCACCACATCCTAGAAGCACAGATACGCAGTATTTT. This encodes CASSPHPRSTDTQYF.

The V gene is TRBV4-2, the J gene TRBJ2-1; perhaps TRBD2 as D (5 bases). V was pared by 1 base and J by 3 bases, with 10 bases between. Germline V gene lookup returns CDR1 LGHNA and CDR2 YNFKEQ. The CDR3 has 15 amino acids. CDR3 sequence: CASSQGGSIYNEQFF. CDR3 coding DNA: TGTGCCAGCAGCCAAGGCGGGTCGATCTACAATGAGCAGTTCTTC.

The chain has TRBV6-6 and TRBJ2-1; 8 bases agree with TRBD2. Germline assignment: CDR1 MNHNY and CDR2 SVGAGI (reference sequence). V lost 5 bases to trimming and J lost 3 bases; unmatched junction nucleotides: 3. CDR3 length: 14 residues. Here the CDR3 DNA reads TGTGCCAGCAGTCTAGCGGGTCGCTACAATGAGCAGTTCTTC. Its translation is CASSLAGRYNEQFF.

The CDR3 region is CASSPEGLSEQFF. The CDR3 nucleotides are TGTGCCAGCAGCCCGGAGGGACTGAGTGAGCAGTTCTTC. This chain joins TRBV28 and TRBJ2-1; D is possibly TRBD2 (6 bases). This CDR3 is 13 amino acids long. Germline CDR1 and CDR2: MDHEN and SYDVKM. Trimming stripped 6 bases from V and 9 bases from J, with 15 bases between.

V and J are TRBV20-1 and TRBJ2-7; D call uncertain. The CDR3 is 10 residues long. The V end lost 6 bases, the J end lost 6 bases, and 9 bases lay between the germline ends. Germline-derived CDR1 and CDR2 are DFQATT and SNEGSKA (reference sequence). The CDR3 spells CSAQDIEQYF. DNA of the CDR3: TGCAGTGCACAAGATATCGAGCAGTACTTC.

The gene calls are TRBV19 and TRBJ2-7; TRBD1 matches 8 bases. The V gene's germline CDR1 is LNHDA and CDR2 SQIVND (reference sequence). V was pared by 8 bases and J by 1 base, with 7 bases of the junction left unmatched. The CDR3 consists of 14 residues. The CDR3 DNA follows: TGTGCCAGTTCACGGACAGGGAGTTCCTACGAGCAGTACTTC. Its translation: CASSRTGSSYEQYF. The complete variable domain, with remaining parts taken from reference TRBV19 and TRBJ2-7, reads DGGITQSPKYLFRKEGQNVTLSCEQNLNHDAMYWYRQDPGQGLRLIYYSQIVNDFQKGDIAEGYSVSREKKESFPLTVTSAQKNPTAFYLCASSRTGSSYEQYFGPGTRLTVT.